The 2 T cell receptor beta chains listed next were all sequenced from one sample in a study of identifying expanded T cells in peripheral blood. TCRdb's table, derived via immunoSEQ multiplex PCR, lists solely in-frame clones and lacks some. The sample has 100,000 or so clones, more than 70% seen once. Sequencing used blood. All receptors derive from a person between 18 and 75 years old in good health.

This chain links TRBV7-7 with TRBJ2-1; TRBD2 aligns across 13 bases. V trimming: 6 bases; J trimming: 2 bases; junction bases outside the gene matches: 7. The CDR3 has 17 residues. CDR1 and CDR2 (germline): SSHAT, FNYEAQ (reference sequence). Here the CDR3 reads CASSTGLAGDAYNEQFF. CDR3 nucleotide sequence: TGTGCCAGCAGTACTGGACTAGCGGGAGATGCCTACAATGAGCAGTTCTTC. Supplemented by reference TRBV7-7 and TRBJ2-1, the full variable domain reads GAGVSQSPRYKVTKRGQDVTLRCDPISSHATLYWYQQALGQGPEFLTYFNYEAQPDKSGLPSDRFSAERPEGSISTLTIQRTEQRDSAMYRCASSTGLAGDAYNEQFFGPGTRLTVL.

The V gene is TRBV6-5, the J gene TRBJ2-5, with D possibly TRBD1 on 6 matching bases. This CDR3 is 14 amino acids long. Germline V gene lookup returns CDR1 MNHEY and CDR2 SVGAGI. V lost 6 bases and J 5 bases, leaving 16 bases between the germline ends. The CDR3 region has the DNA TGTGCCAGCAGAGGCTCTCAGGGGTTTGAGACCCAGTACTTC. Protein: CASRGSQGFETQYF.